This TCR beta chain is drawn from a study of T cell changes during pregnancy in multiple sclerosis. Measured with immunoSEQ multiplex PCR; TCRdb has only the in-frame clones, and not every one. The repertoire holds 40,000 to 55,000 clones, with about 90% as singletons. Germline loops: CDR1 MRHNA, CDR2 SNTAGT. The CDR3 has 13 amino acids. V dropped 3 bases and J dropped 13; count of bases not matched to a gene: 5. This clonotype was obtained from a female donor in good health, enrolled as a control in a pregnancy study. The specimen was peripheral blood, collected in the second trimester of pregnancy. The gene calls are TRBV6-4 and TRBJ2-3; the match to TRBD2 covers 12 bases. The CDR3 region has the DNA TGTGCCAGCAGTGAAGCCGGACTAGCGGGGAAGTATTTT. This translates into CASSEAGLAGKYF.